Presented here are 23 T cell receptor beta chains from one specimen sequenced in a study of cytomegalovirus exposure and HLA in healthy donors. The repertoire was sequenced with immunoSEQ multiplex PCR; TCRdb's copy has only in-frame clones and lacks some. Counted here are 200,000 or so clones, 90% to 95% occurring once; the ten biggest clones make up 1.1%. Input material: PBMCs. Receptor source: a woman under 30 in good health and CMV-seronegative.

The CDR3 sequence: CAWSVTGYTEAFF. Written as DNA, the CDR3 is TGTGCCTGGAGTGTCACAGGGTACACTGAAGCTTTCTTT. The chain carries TRBV30 and TRBJ1-1; D may be TRBD1 (6 bases). Germline V gives CDR1 GTSNPN, CDR2 SVGIG (reference sequence). V lost 0 bases to trimming and J lost 3 bases, with 8 bases between them. The CDR3 is made up of 13 amino acids.

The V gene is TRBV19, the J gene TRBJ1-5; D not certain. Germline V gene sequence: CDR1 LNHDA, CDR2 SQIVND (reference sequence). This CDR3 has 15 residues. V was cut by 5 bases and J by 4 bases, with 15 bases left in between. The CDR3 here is CASSPSGGWNQPQHF. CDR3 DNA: TGTGCCAGTAGTCCATCCGGAGGCTGGAATCAGCCCCAGCATTTT. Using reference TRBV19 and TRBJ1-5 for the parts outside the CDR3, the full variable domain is DGGITQSPKYLFRKEGQNVTLSCEQNLNHDAMYWYRQDPGQGLRLIYYSQIVNDFQKGDIAEGYSVSREKKESFPLTVTSAQKNPTAFYLCASSPSGGWNQPQHFGDGTRLSIL.

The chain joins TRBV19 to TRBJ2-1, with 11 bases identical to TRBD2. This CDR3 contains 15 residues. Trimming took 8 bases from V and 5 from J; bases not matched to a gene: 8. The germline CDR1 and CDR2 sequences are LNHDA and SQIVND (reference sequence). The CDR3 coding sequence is TGTGCCAGTTCCTGGGGGACTAGCGGAGACAATGAGCAGTTCTTC. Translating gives CASSWGTSGDNEQFF.

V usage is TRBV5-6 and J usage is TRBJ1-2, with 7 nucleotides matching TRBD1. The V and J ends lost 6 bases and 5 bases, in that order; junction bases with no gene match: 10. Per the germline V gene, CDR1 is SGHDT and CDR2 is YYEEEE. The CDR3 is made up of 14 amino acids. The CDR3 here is CASTESGGWYGYTF. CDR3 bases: TGTGCCAGCACCGAATCAGGGGGATGGTATGGCTACACCTTC. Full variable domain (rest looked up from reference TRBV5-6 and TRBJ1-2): DAGVTQSPTHLIKTRGQQVTLRCSPKSGHDTVSWYQQALGQGPQFIFQYYEEEERQRGNFPDRFSGHQFPNYSSELNVNALLLGDSALYLCASTESGGWYGYTFGSGTRLTVV.

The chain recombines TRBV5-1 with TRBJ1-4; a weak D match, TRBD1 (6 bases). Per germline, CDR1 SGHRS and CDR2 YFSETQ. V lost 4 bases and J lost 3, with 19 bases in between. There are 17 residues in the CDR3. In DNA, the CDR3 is TGCGCCAGCAGCCGCACCCTAAACAGGGCGGCTAATGAAAAACTGTTTTTT. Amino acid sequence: CASSRTLNRAANEKLFF.

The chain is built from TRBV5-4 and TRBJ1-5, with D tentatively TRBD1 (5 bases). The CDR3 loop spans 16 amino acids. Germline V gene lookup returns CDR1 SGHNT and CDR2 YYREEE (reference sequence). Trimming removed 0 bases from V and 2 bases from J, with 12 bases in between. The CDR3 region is CASSLGGAGGNQPQHF. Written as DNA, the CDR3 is TGTGCCAGCAGCTTGGGAGGGGCGGGGGGCAATCAGCCCCAGCATTTT.

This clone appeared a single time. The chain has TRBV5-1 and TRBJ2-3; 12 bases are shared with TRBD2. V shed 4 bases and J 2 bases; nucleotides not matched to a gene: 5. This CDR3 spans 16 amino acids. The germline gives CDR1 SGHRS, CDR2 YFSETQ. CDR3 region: CASSDTSGRFTDTQYF. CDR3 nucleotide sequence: TGCGCCAGCAGCGACACTAGCGGGAGGTTCACAGATACGCAGTATTTT.

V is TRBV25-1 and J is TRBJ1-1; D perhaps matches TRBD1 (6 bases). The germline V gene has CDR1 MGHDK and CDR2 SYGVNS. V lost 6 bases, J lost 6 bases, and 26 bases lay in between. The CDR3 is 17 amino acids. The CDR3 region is CASRPGAGEKEWAEAFF. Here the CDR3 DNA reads TGTGCCAGCAGGCCTGGGGCAGGGGAGAAGGAGTGGGCTGAAGCTTTCTTT.

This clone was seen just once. CDR3 DNA: TGTGCCAGCAACCTAGACAGGGGTGATGAGCAGTTCTTC. Translated, it gives CASNLDRGDEQFF. The chain links TRBV7-9 to TRBJ2-1; 8 bases align to TRBD1. Looked up from germline, CDR1 is SEHNR and CDR2 is FQNEAQ (reference sequence). This CDR3 has 13 amino acids. V was pared by 7 bases and J by 8 bases, with 7 bases of the junction left unmatched.

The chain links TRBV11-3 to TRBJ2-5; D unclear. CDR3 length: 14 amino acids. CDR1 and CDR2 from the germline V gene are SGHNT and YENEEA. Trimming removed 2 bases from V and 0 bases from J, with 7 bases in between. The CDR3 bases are TGTGCCAGCAGCTTATCCGCGTACCAAGAGACCCAGTACTTC. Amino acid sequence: CASSLSAYQETQYF.

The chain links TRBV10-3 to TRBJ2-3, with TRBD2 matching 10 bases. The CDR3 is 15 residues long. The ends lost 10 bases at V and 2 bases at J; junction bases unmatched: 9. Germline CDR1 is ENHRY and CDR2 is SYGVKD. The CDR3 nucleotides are TGTGCCAGCTCCTCCGGGACTAGCGTCACAGATACGCAGTATTTT. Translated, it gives CASSSGTSVTDTQYF.

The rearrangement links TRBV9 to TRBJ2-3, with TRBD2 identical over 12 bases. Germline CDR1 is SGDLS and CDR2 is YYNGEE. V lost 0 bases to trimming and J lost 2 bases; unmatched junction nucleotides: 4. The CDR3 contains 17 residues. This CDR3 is CASSVGPSGRATDTQYF. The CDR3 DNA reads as TGTGCCAGCAGCGTAGGTCCTAGCGGGAGGGCCACAGATACGCAGTATTTT.

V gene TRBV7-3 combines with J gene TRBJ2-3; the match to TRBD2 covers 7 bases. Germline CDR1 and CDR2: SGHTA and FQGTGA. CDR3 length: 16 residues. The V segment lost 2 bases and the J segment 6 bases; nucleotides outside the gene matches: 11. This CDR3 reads CASSLDSGSRPDTQYF. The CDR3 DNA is TGTGCCAGCAGCTTAGATAGCGGGTCCCGTCCGGATACGCAGTATTTT.

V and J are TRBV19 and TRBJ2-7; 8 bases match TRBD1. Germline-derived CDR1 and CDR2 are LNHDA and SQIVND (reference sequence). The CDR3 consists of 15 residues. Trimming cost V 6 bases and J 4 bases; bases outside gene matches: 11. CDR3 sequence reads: CASSSGGRSWYEQYF. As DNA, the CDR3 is TGTGCCAGTAGCTCAGGGGGCCGGTCTTGGTACGAGCAGTACTTC.

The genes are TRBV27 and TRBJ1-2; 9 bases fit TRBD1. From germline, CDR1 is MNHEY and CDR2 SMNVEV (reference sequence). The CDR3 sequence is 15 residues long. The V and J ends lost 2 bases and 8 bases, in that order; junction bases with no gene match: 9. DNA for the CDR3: TGTGCCAGCAGTTTAATGGGACAGGGAGAGAGAGGCTACACCTTC. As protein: CASSLMGQGERGYTF.

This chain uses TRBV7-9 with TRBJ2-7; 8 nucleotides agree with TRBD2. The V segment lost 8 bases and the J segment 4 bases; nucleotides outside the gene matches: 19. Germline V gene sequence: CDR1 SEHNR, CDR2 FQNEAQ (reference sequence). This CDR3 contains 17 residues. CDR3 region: CASGPVGREVGRYEQYF. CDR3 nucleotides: TGTGCCAGCGGTCCCGTCGGGCGGGAGGTGGGGAGGTACGAGCAGTACTTC. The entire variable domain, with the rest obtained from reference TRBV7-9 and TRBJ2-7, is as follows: DTGVSQNPRHKITKRGQNVTFRCDPISEHNRLYWYRQTLGQGPEFLTYFQNEAQLEKSRLLSDRFSAERPKGSFSTLEIQRTEQGDSAMYLCASGPVGREVGRYEQYFGPGTRLTVT.

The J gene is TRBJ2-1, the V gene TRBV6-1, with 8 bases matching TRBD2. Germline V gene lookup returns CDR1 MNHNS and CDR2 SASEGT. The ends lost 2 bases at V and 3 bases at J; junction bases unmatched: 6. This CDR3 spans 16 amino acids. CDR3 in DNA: TGTGCCAGCAGTGAAAGGCTAGCGGGCATCTACAATGAGCAGTTCTTC. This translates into CASSERLAGIYNEQFF.

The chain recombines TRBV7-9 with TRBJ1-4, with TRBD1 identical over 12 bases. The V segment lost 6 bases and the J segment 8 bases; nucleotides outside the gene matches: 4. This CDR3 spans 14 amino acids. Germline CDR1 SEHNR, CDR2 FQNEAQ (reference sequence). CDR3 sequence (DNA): TGTGCCAGCAGACCGGGACAGGGGGCGGAAAAACTGTTTTTT. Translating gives CASRPGQGAEKLFF. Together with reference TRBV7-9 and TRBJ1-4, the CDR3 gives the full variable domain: DTGVSQNPRHKITKRGQNVTFRCDPISEHNRLYWYRQTLGQGPEFLTYFQNEAQLEKSRLLSDRFSAERPKGSFSTLEIQRTEQGDSAMYLCASRPGQGAEKLFFGSGTQLSVL.

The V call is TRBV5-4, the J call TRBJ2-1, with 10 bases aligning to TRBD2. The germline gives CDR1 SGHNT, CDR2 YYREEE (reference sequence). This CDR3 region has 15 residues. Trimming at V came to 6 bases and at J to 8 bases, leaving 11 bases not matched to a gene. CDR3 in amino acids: CASNPAGLASHEQFF. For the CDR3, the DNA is TGTGCCAGCAACCCAGCGGGACTAGCGTCCCATGAGCAGTTCTTC.

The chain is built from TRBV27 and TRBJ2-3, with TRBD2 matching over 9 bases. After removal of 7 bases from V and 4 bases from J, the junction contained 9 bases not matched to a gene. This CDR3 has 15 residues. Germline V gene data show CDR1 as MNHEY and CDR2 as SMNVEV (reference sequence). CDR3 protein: CASTVSGRPPDTQYF. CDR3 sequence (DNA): TGTGCCAGCACCGTAAGCGGGAGGCCCCCAGATACGCAGTATTTT.

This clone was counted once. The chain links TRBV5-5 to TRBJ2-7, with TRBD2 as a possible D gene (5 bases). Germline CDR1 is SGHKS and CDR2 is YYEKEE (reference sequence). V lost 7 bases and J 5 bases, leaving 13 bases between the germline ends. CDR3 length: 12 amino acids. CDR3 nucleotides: TGTGCCAGCGGAGGTCCGGGTAACGAGCAGTACTTC. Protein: CASGGPGNEQYF.

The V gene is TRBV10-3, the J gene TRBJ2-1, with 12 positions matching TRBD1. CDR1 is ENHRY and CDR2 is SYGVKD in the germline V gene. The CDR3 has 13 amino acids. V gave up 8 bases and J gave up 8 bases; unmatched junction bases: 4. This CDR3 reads CAIGDRGLHEQFF. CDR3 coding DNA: TGTGCCATCGGGGACAGGGGGCTCCATGAGCAGTTCTTC.

CDR3 coding DNA: TGTGCCAGCAGCGTCGGGGACATTGTTGTAGATACGCAGTATTTT. Its protein product is CASSVGDIVVDTQYF. V gene TRBV9 combines with J gene TRBJ2-3, with D possibly TRBD1 on 6 matching bases. The V end lost 2 bases, the J end lost 5 bases, and 15 bases lay between the germline ends. The CDR3 runs to 15 residues. Germline values: CDR1 SGDLS, CDR2 YYNGEE.